A single sample is the source of the 18 T cell receptor beta chains below, sequenced in a study of T cell repertoires in cytomegalovirus infection. A single record per CDR3 protein comes from TCRdb applying MiXCR to the reads. The top ten clones hold approximately 95% of a sample with 84,000 or so distinct CDR3 sequences, approximately 45% of them seen once. These receptors have no identified antigens. Specimen: CD8+ T cells from cultured PBMCs, collected from culture after CMV antigen stimulation. The receptors come from a human donor in good health (CMV status not recorded). Some clones in this sample may be carry-over from other donors' samples.

A few counts support this clonotype. This chain links TRBV7-9 with TRBJ2-2; D is possibly TRBD2 (6 bases). The germline CDR1 and CDR2 sequences are SEHNR and FQNEAQ (reference sequence). The CDR3 runs 15 residues. V dropped 3 bases and J dropped 4 bases, with 12 bases sitting between them. DNA for the CDR3: TGTGCCAGCAGCTTGCGACGGGAGAGCACCGGGGAGCTGTTTTTT. This sequence encodes CASSLRRESTGELFF.

This clonotype was seen just once. The V gene is TRBV10-3, the J gene TRBJ2-5; a weak D match, TRBD1 (6 bases). The CDR3 consists of 12 residues. Germline assignment: CDR1 ENHRY and CDR2 SYGVKD. V was cut by 7 bases and J by 3 bases, with 9 bases left in between. The CDR3 protein is CAIKGDEETQYF. The CDR3 region has the DNA TGTGCCATCAAGGGGGACGAAGAGACCCAGTACTTC.

This clonotype was seen more than once but under ten times. The chain has TRBV6-2 or TRBV6-3 and TRBJ2-1; D possibly matches TRBD1 or TRBD2 (6 bases each). The germline gives CDR1 MNHEY, CDR2 SVGEGT. The CDR3 loop spans 15 amino acids. Trimming removed 4 bases from V and 7 bases from J, with 17 bases in between. In nucleotides, the CDR3 is TGTGCCAGCAGTTTGGTAGGGGGGCCCTGGAATGAGCAGTTCTTC. It specifies CASSLVGGPWNEQFF.

This chain joins TRBV6-5 and TRBJ1-5; D unresolved. Germline lookup yields CDR1 MNHEY and CDR2 SVGAGI. The V end lost 0 bases, the J end lost 6 bases, and 12 bases lay between the germline ends. This CDR3 contains 15 residues. DNA of the CDR3: TGTGCCAGCAGTTACTCGGCGGAGTATACTCAGCCCCAGCATTTT. It specifies CASSYSAEYTQPQHF.

This clonotype occurred once. The chain recombines TRBV7-3 with TRBJ2-2; D is ambiguous. This CDR3 spans 15 amino acids. Trimming removed 5 bases from V and 1 base from J, with 11 bases in between. Germline lookup yields CDR1 SGHTA and CDR2 FQGTGA. CDR3 bases: TGTGCCAGCAGCGACCGCAATGGGAACACCGGGGAGCTGTTTTTT. Translation: CASSDRNGNTGELFF. Complete variable domain (other parts from reference TRBV7-3 and TRBJ2-2): GAGVSQTPSNKVTEKGKYVELRCDPISGHTALYWYRQSLGQGPEFLIYFQGTGAADDSGLPNDRFFAVRPEGSVSTLKIQRTERGDSAVYLCASSDRNGNTGELFFGEGSRLTVL.

Only a few counts were recorded for this clonotype. V and J are TRBV7-8 and TRBJ1-1; 9 bases line up with TRBD1. This CDR3 is 18 amino acids long. In germline, CDR1 is SGHVS, CDR2 FQNEAQ. The V gene end was trimmed by 3 bases and the J gene end by 3 bases; junction bases not matched to a gene: 14. CDR3 sequence reads: CASSFIRTGGEGDTEAFF. The CDR3, as DNA: TGTGCCAGCAGCTTTATAAGAACAGGGGGCGAAGGGGACACTGAAGCTTTCTTT.

This clonotype has only a few counts. The chain combines TRBV14 with TRBJ1-2; D is uncertain. The CDR3 is 13 residues long. Germline V gene sequence: CDR1 SGHDN, CDR2 FVKESK. Trimming removed 1 base at V and 2 bases at J, with 5 bases between. The CDR3 bases are TGTGCCAGCAGCCAAGGGAAAAACTATGGCTACACCTTC. Translated, it gives CASSQGKNYGYTF.

This chain links TRBV19 with TRBJ2-2, with 8 bases that match TRBD1. CDR3 length: 17 residues. The ends lost 4 bases at V and 3 bases at J; junction bases unmatched: 10. Germline lookup yields CDR1 LNHDA and CDR2 SQIVND (reference sequence). The CDR3 loop is CASSSSQGAEYTGELFF. CDR3 in DNA: TGTGCCAGTAGTAGTTCCCAGGGGGCGGAATACACCGGGGAGCTGTTTTTT.

A word on this clonotype: Mismatch with germline at one junction end may stem from a read error. This chain joins TRBV4-1 and TRBJ2-7; 8 bases are a match to TRBD1. This CDR3 is built from 14 residues. Germline CDR1 is MGHRA and CDR2 is YSYEKL. CDR3 nucleotides: TGTGCCAGCAGCCAAGACAGGGGCCCCTACGAGCAGTACTTC. It specifies CASSQDRGPYEQYF.

This chain connects TRBV7-2 to TRBJ2-7, with unresolved D. The CDR3 covers 11 residues. Germline V gene lookup returns CDR1 SGHTA and CDR2 FQGNSA. V lost 4 bases and J lost 3, with 4 bases in between. The CDR3 region has the DNA TGTGCCAGCAGCTCACTCTACGAGCAGTACTTC. Protein product: CASSSLYEQYF.

This clonotype was counted a single time. The rearrangement links TRBV6-5 to TRBJ1-1, with D possibly matching TRBD1 (5 bases). CDR1 and CDR2 (germline): MNHEY, SVGAGI. The CDR3 contains 12 residues. CDR3 in amino acids: CAVVQGNTEAFF. The CDR3, as DNA: TGTGCGGTAGTCCAGGGCAACACTGAAGCTTTCTTT.

The chain recombines TRBV7-8 with TRBJ1-2; no clear D. There are 12 residues in the CDR3. CDR1 and CDR2 from the germline V gene are SGHVS and FQNEAQ. Deletions cut 0 bases from V and 6 bases from J, with 5 bases between. The CDR3 DNA is TGTGCCAGCAGCTTAGCGATGGATGGCTACACCTTC. Protein product: CASSLAMDGYTF. Variable domain in full (rest from reference TRBV7-8 and TRBJ1-2): GAGVSQSPRYKVAKRGQDVALRCDPISGHVSLFWYQQALGQGPEFLTYFQNEAQLDKSGLPSDRFFAERPEGSVSTLKIQRTQQEDSAVYLCASSLAMDGYTFGSGTRLTVV.

This clonotype was observed a few times. V gene TRBV7-9 combines with J gene TRBJ2-7; tentatively, D is TRBD2 (6 bases). Germline V gene lookup returns CDR1 SEHNR and CDR2 FQNEAQ (reference sequence). The CDR3 is 15 amino acids. The V end lost 5 bases, the J end lost 3 bases, and 17 bases lay between the germline ends. DNA for the CDR3: TGTGCCAGCAGCACTCAAGGCCCGGGGGACTACGAGCAGTACTTC. This translates into CASSTQGPGDYEQYF.

This clonotype came up many times. This sequence joins TRBV6-1 and TRBJ2-7, with D uncertain. With 0 bases removed from V and 3 bases from J, the gap between germline ends came to 6 bases. CDR1 is MNHNS, CDR2 SASEGT, per germline. The CDR3 is 13 amino acids. As DNA, the CDR3 is TGTGCCAGCAGTGAAGCCAGGCACTACGAGCAGTACTTC. This codes for CASSEARHYEQYF.

This clonotype was observed at least ten times. Germline and junction disagree at one end, which may indicate a read error. The chain uses TRBV11-1 and TRBJ2-7, with TRBD2 matching 9 bases. The germline V gene has CDR1 SGHAT and CDR2 FQDESV (reference sequence). The CDR3 contains 14 residues. CDR3 DNA: TGTGCCAGCAGCCTAGCGGGGTTATCCTACGAGCAGTACTTC. Protein sequence: CASSLAGLSYEQYF.

The CDR3 region is CASSLQGYEEVAGGKDTQYF. The DNA for the CDR3 is TGTGCCAGCAGTTTACAGGGCTATGAAGAGGTAGCGGGAGGTAAAGATACGCAGTATTTT. The chain combines TRBV12-3 or TRBV12-4 with TRBJ2-3; 10 nucleotides match TRBD2. The trim removed 2 bases at V and 5 bases at J, leaving 19 bases unmatched. The CDR3 has 20 amino acids.

This clonotype was detected once. The CDR3 DNA reads TGTGCCAGCAGTGAGGGATCGGCACCGTACGAGCAGTACTTC. Protein: CASSEGSAPYEQYF. The chain is built from TRBV28 and TRBJ2-7, with D possibly matching TRBD2 (5 bases). This CDR3 comprises 14 residues. CDR1 is MDHEN and CDR2 is SYDVKM in the germline V gene. Trimming pared 5 bases from V and 4 bases from J, leaving 15 bases between.

This clonotype has only a few counts. DNA for the CDR3: TGTGCCAGCAGCTCATCTTCTAGCGGGAGAGAAACCGGGGAGCTGTTTTTT. It translates to CASSSSSSGRETGELFF. The rearrangement joins TRBV7-3 to TRBJ2-2; TRBD2 matches 10 bases. J gave up 5 bases and V 4 bases, and 10 bases lay outside the gene matches. CDR1 SGHTA and CDR2 FQGTGA come from the germline V gene. The CDR3 loop spans 17 amino acids.